Below, 7 T cell receptor beta chains from the same sample are listed, as sequenced in a study of cytomegalovirus exposure and HLA in healthy donors. The PCR contained 60 Vbeta and 13 Jbeta primers. The assay was immunoSEQ multiplex PCR, and TCRdb's table has in-frame clones only and misses some. This sample carries around 210,000 clones, with 0.95% to 1.3% going to the ten biggest clones. Sequenced input: PBMCs. The receptor set was obtained from a girl aged 2-15 years in good health and CMV-seropositive.

This rearrangement joins TRBV6-1 to TRBJ2-3, with 7 bases aligning to TRBD2. CDR3 length: 16 residues. The ends lost 2 bases at V and 0 bases at J; junction bases unmatched: 5. Germline values: CDR1 MNHNS, CDR2 SASEGT. The CDR3 sequence is CASSELLASSTDTQYF. CDR3 in DNA: TGTGCCAGCAGTGAACTACTAGCGTCCAGCACAGATACGCAGTATTTT.

This chain uses TRBV29-1 with TRBJ1-1; D is uncertain. The germline V and J ends were trimmed by 7 bases and 5 bases, with 14 bases remaining between them. Germline V lookup: CDR1 SQVTM, CDR2 ANQGSEA. The length of the CDR3 is 12 residues. The CDR3 nucleotides are TGCAGCGCCGGAAGCGGGCCTACTGAAGCTTTCTTT. It encodes CSAGSGPTEAFF.

The rearrangement uses TRBV5-1 and TRBJ2-1; unclear D gene. V lost 0 bases and J 6 bases, leaving 10 bases between the germline ends. CDR1 and CDR2 from the germline V gene are SGHRS and YFSETQ. This CDR3 has 14 amino acids. CDR3 region: CASSLAIIANEQFF. In DNA, the CDR3 is TGCGCCAGCAGCTTGGCCATTATAGCCAATGAGCAGTTCTTC.

The chain joins TRBV27 to TRBJ2-7, with 7 bases matching TRBD2. V lost 9 bases, J lost 3 bases, and 11 bases stayed unmatched. Germline V gene sequence: CDR1 MNHEY, CDR2 SMNVEV (reference sequence). CDR3 length: 14 residues. CDR3 nucleotide sequence: TGTGCCAGTCGGGGGGAAGGGGTGTACTACGAGCAGTACTTC. Its protein product is CASRGEGVYYEQYF.

V usage is TRBV10-3 and J usage is TRBJ1-2; D is ambiguous. CDR3 size: 14 residues. The ends were cut back, 0 bases at V and 6 bases at J, with 11 bases in the middle. Looked up from germline, CDR1 is ENHRY and CDR2 is SYGVKD. The CDR3, as DNA: TGTGCCATCAGTGAGTCGATAAGGAGCGATGGCTACACCTTC. It yields the protein CAISESIRSDGYTF.

This sequence joins TRBV6-5 and TRBJ2-1, with 9 bases fitting TRBD1. Germline V gene data show CDR1 as MNHEY and CDR2 as SVGAGI. With V trimmed by 6 bases and J by 8 bases, 8 bases remained unmatched. The CDR3 spans 14 residues. The DNA of the CDR3 is TGTGCCAGCAGGACGGGACAGGGAATCGATGAGCAGTTCTTC. Its protein product is CASRTGQGIDEQFF.

The chain carries TRBV18 and TRBJ1-4, with D possibly being TRBD1 (5 bases). From germline, CDR1 is KGHSH and CDR2 LQKENI. V was clipped by 9 bases and J by 0 bases, with 14 bases between them. The CDR3 is made up of 15 amino acids. CDR3: CASTTKTATNEKLFF. The CDR3 DNA reads TGTGCCAGTACTACCAAGACAGCAACTAATGAAAAACTGTTTTTT.